This TCR beta chain was obtained from a study of blood T cell repertoires in COVID-19. Assay: immunoSEQ multiplex PCR; the TCRdb copy retains only in-frame clones and omits some. The repertoire consists of some 200,000 clones, with around 87% occurring once and the leading ten covering around 7%. The germline V and J ends were trimmed by 7 bases and 0 bases, with 11 bases remaining between them. The CDR3 consists of 14 residues. Germline V gene lookup returns CDR1 SGHRS and CDR2 YFSETQ. The chain links TRBV5-1 to TRBJ2-1; weak D call: TRBD2 (5 bases). Sequenced sample: PBMCs or T cells enriched from blood (not recorded which). This receptor was identified in a man aged 25 to 40 in a cohort exposed to, infected with or recovered from COVID-19 (not recorded which). The CDR3 sequence is CASRLGASYNEQFF. CDR3 DNA sequence: TGCGCCAGCCGATTGGGAGCCTCCTACAATGAGCAGTTCTTC.